This T cell receptor (beta chain) stems from a study of shared clonotypes between healthy human individuals. The method was immunoSEQ multiplex PCR; TCRdb's version includes in-frame clones alone and lacks a portion of them. The sample holds some 1 million clones; 60% to 80% are singletons and the top ten take around 1.5%. Germline trimming cut 0 bases from V and 4 bases from J; bases unmatched to any gene: 7. Per germline, CDR1 SGHRS and CDR2 YFSETQ. This CDR3 has 16 amino acids. The rearrangement joins TRBV5-1 to TRBJ2-5; TRBD2 matches 9 bases. The receptor comes from a man aged 18 to 29 in good health. Specimen: memory CD4+ T cells sorted from blood. The subset was: CD45RA-negative fraction. The CDR3 DNA is TGCGCCAGCAGCTTGGACCGCGGGGGGGCCGGAGAGACCCAGTACTTC. It is translated as CASSLDRGGAGETQYF.